A single sample is the source of the 14 T cell receptor beta chains below, sequenced in a study of blood T cells in healthy people across ages. Primed by a sample-barcoded 5' primer and a J-beta primer mix, a second PCR proceeded for roughly 7 to 12 cycles. MiXCR, applied by TCRdb to the 5' RACE reads, yields one record per CDR3 protein. Here the sample spans approximately 780,000 distinct CDR3 sequences, 20% to 30% being singletons. In addition, the sample was reused for a study of T cells of mothers and their children.

The material sequenced was blood. The receptors stem from a boy aged 10-17 years in good health.

The chain couples TRBV6-6 to TRBJ2-1; perhaps D is TRBD1 or TRBD2 (5 bases each). The germline V and J ends were trimmed by 4 bases and 6 bases, with 19 bases remaining between them. Germline CDR1 and CDR2: MNHNY and SVGAGI (reference sequence). The CDR3 covers 16 residues. The CDR3 sequence is CASSSEAGTSGNEQFF. The DNA of the CDR3 is TGTGCCAGCAGTTCCGAAGCCGGGACGTCGGGCAATGAGCAGTTCTTC.

This clonotype was seen a handful of times. The V and J genes are TRBV7-9 and TRBJ2-7; 7 positions agree with TRBD1. The germline CDR1 and CDR2 sequences are SEHNR and FQNEAQ (reference sequence). The CDR3 has 16 residues. With 5 bases clipped from V and 2 bases from J, the junction kept 12 bases outside the gene matches. CDR3 region: CASSTPRTGPPYEQYF. The CDR3 nucleotides are TGTGCCAGCAGCACCCCAAGGACAGGTCCCCCCTACGAGCAGTACTTC.

In the case of this clonotype: At one end, the junction sequence differs from germline, possibly due to a read error. The rearrangement uses TRBV13 and TRBJ2-1, with 9 nucleotides matching TRBD2. The CDR3 consists of 15 residues. Germline assignment: CDR1 PRHDT and CDR2 FYEKMQ (reference sequence). The CDR3 nucleotides read TGTGCCAGCAGTCACACACTAGCGGGCTATGAGACCCGGTACTTC. It yields the protein CASSHTLAGYETRYF.

This clonotype appeared many times. The gene calls are TRBV6-4 and TRBJ2-2; D unclear. The CDR3 is made up of 14 amino acids. V lost 0 bases and J lost 3, with 5 bases in between. From germline, CDR1 is MRHNA and CDR2 SNTAGT. The CDR3 loop reads CASSDSTDTGELFF. CDR3 bases: TGTGCCAGCAGTGACTCGACGGACACCGGGGAGCTGTTTTTT.

The gene calls are TRBV5-1 and TRBJ2-1, with 11 bases that match TRBD2. The CDR3 contains 16 residues. Germline V gene sequence: CDR1 SGHRS, CDR2 YFSETQ. V lost 1 base, J lost 5 bases, and 5 bases stayed unmatched. CDR3 amino acids: CASSLLGLAANNEQFF. In DNA, the CDR3 is TGCGCCAGCAGCTTGTTGGGACTAGCGGCGAACAATGAGCAGTTCTTC.

This rearrangement joins TRBV7-3 to TRBJ2-6, with D unclear. The CDR3 totals 16 residues. Trimming took 5 bases from V and 1 from J, leaving 12 bases between them. In germline, CDR1 is SGHTA, CDR2 FQGTGA. The CDR3 nucleotides are TGTGCCAGCAGCACCAACCACCCATCTGGGGCCAACGTCCTGACTTTC. It yields the protein CASSTNHPSGANVLTF.

This chain connects TRBV4-2 to TRBJ1-2; 8 nucleotides align to TRBD1. Losses at the gene ends were 1 base for V and 2 bases for J; bases not matched to a gene: 3. CDR3 length equals 15 residues. Germline assignment: CDR1 LGHNA and CDR2 YNFKEQ. The CDR3 DNA is TGTGCCAGCAGCCAAGTCGACAGGGGCAACTATGGCTACACCTTC. It specifies CASSQVDRGNYGYTF.

In this sample, this clonotype turned up once. The rearrangement links TRBV15 to TRBJ2-4; no firm D call. The V gene lost 1 base and the J gene lost 4 bases, with 5 bases spanning the gap. Germline V gene sequence: CDR1 LNHNV, CDR2 YYDKDF (reference sequence). This CDR3 is built from 13 residues. Here the CDR3 reads CATSRVGKNIQYF. The DNA of the CDR3 is TGTGCCACCAGCAGAGTTGGTAAAAACATTCAGTACTTC.

This clonotype showed up just a few times. This chain connects TRBV20-1 to TRBJ1-4; 7 nucleotides agree with TRBD1. Germline V lookup: CDR1 DFQATT, CDR2 SNEGSKA (reference sequence). This CDR3 is 14 amino acids long. V was clipped by 3 bases and J by 7 bases; unmatched bases: 8. CDR3 sequence reads: CSARGTVPSEKLFF. CDR3 nucleotide sequence: TGCAGTGCTAGGGGGACAGTACCGAGTGAAAAACTGTTTTTT.

The rearrangement uses TRBV19 and TRBJ2-3; a possible D gene is TRBD2 (6 bases). The CDR3 sequence is 15 residues long. V shed 4 bases and J shed 6 bases, with 17 bases lying between them. The germline V gene has CDR1 LNHDA and CDR2 SQIVND (reference sequence). The CDR3 DNA reads as TGTGCCAGTAGTAAGACGGAGGGAGTGGTCGATACGCAGTATTTT. Protein sequence: CASSKTEGVVDTQYF.

CDR3 in DNA: TGCAGCCCACAGATGGGATTTGGCACTGAAGCTTTCTTT. It codes for CSPQMGFGTEAFF. V and J are TRBV29-1 and TRBJ1-1; D not resolved. Germline-derived CDR1 and CDR2 are SQVTM and ANQGSEA. V was pared by 8 bases and J by 4 bases, with 17 bases between. The length of the CDR3 is 13 residues.

This clonotype was observed a handful of times. The V and J genes are TRBV9 and TRBJ2-3; 7 nucleotides line up with TRBD2. Germline CDR1 SGDLS, CDR2 YYNGEE. There are 15 residues in the CDR3. J lost 2 bases, V lost 0 bases, and 3 bases had no gene match. The CDR3 is CASSVGGLHTDTQYF. Here the CDR3 DNA reads TGTGCCAGCAGCGTAGGGGGACTACACACAGATACGCAGTATTTT.

This clonotype was observed a handful of times. The J gene is TRBJ2-7, the V gene TRBV11-2; no reliable D call. The J call is uncertain, as TRBJ2-1 better fits the DNA end. Germline assignment: CDR1 SGHAT and CDR2 FQNNGV. The CDR3 is 12 amino acids. This CDR3 reads CASSLDLQEQFF. CDR3 nucleotides: TGTGCCAGCAGCTTAGATCTACAGGAGCAGTTCTTC.

There are a few counts of this clonotype. The rearrangement uses TRBV24-1 and TRBJ2-1, with D possibly matching TRBD1 (6 bases). CDR3 length equals 16 residues. V gave up 4 bases and J gave up 0 bases, with 12 bases separating them. In germline, CDR1 is KGHDR, CDR2 SFDVKD. CDR3 sequence: CATSDSRGFSYNEQFF. CDR3 DNA: TGTGCCACCAGTGACTCCAGGGGCTTCTCCTACAATGAGCAGTTCTTC.